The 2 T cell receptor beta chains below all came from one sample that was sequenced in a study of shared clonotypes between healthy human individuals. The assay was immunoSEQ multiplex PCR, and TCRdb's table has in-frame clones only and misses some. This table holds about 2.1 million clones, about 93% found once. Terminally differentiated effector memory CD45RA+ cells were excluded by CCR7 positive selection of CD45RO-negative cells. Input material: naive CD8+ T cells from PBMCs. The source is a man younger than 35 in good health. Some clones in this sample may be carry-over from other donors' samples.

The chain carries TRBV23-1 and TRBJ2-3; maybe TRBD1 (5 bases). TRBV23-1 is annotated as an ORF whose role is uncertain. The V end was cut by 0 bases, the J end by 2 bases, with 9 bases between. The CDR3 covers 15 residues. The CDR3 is CASSQSGLFTDTQYF. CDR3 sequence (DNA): TGCGCCAGCAGTCAATCGGGGCTCTTCACAGATACGCAGTATTTT.

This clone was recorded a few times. The CDR3 loop reads CASSLYFNQPQHF. The CDR3 nucleotides are TGTGCCAGCAGCTTATACTTCAATCAGCCCCAGCATTTT. The chain links TRBV7-9 to TRBJ1-5, with D unclear. Germline V gene sequence: CDR1 SEHNR, CDR2 FQNEAQ (reference sequence). Trimming left V 2 bases short and J 3 bases short, with 5 bases between. CDR3 length: 13 amino acids.